This TCR beta chain was sequenced for a study of blood T cells in healthy people across ages. Background on the study: Template switching retrieved approximately one barcoded beta molecule for each two T cells. General study points: As age increased, TCR beta diversity per million T cells fell in a roughly linear fashion. Without sorted subsets, naive and antigen-experienced compartments could not be conclusively compared.

It was with a sample-barcoded 5' primer and a J-beta primer mix that a second PCR of roughly 6 to 12 cycles was run. TCRdb used MiXCR to reprocess the 5' RACE reads, holding one entry per CDR3 protein. The table has roughly 550,000 distinct CDR3 sequences, about 24% seen once. After removal of 5 bases from V and 9 bases from J, the junction contained 12 bases not matched to a gene. The CDR3 sequence is 14 residues long. The germline gives CDR1 DFQATT, CDR2 SNEGSKA (reference sequence). This clonotype was counted only a few times. Its target is not known. A further study also used this sample, focusing on T cells of mothers and their children.

This clonotype originated in a boy younger than 18 in good health. The chain links TRBV20-1 to TRBJ2-7; 11 bases are a match to TRBD2. Specimen: blood. CDR3 loop: CSALGLAELRRQYF. CDR3 nucleotide sequence: TGCAGTGCTTTGGGACTAGCGGAGTTACGACGGCAGTACTTC.